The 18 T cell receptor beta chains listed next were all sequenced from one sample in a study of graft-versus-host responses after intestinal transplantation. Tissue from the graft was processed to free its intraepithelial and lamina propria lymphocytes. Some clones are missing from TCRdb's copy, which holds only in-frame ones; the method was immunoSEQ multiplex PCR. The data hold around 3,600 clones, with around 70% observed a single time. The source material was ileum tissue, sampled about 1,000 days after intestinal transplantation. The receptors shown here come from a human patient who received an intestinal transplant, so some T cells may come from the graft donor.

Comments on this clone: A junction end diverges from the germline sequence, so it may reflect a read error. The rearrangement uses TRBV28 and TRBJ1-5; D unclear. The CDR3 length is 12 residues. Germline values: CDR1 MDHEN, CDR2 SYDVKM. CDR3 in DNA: TGTGCCAGCAGTGTAACACGGGAGCCACAGCATTTT. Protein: CASSVTREPQHF.

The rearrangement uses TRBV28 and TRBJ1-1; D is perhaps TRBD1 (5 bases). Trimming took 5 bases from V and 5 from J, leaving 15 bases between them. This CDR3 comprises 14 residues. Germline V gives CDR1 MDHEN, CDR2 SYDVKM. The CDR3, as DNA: TGTGCCAGCAGTGGAGCGAGGGGCGGGACTGAAGCTTTCTTT. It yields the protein CASSGARGGTEAFF.

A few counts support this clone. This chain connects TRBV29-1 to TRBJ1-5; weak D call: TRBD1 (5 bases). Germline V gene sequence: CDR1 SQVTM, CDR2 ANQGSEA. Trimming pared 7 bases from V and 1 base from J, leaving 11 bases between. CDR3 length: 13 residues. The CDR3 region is CSAQGGSNQPQHF. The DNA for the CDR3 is TGCAGCGCCCAGGGAGGCAGCAATCAGCCCCAGCATTTT.

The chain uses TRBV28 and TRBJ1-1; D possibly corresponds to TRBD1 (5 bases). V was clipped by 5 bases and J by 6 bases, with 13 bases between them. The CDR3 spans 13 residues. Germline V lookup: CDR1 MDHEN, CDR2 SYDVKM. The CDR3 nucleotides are TGTGCCAGCAGTATACCAGGGAGCGCTGAAGCTTTCTTT. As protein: CASSIPGSAEAFF.

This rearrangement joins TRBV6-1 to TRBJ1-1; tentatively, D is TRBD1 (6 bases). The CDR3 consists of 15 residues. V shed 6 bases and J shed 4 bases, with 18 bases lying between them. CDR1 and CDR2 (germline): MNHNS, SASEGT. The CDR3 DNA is TGTGCCAGCAGGGAGACAGGTACGGTGTTCACTGAAGCTTTCTTT. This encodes CASRETGTVFTEAFF.

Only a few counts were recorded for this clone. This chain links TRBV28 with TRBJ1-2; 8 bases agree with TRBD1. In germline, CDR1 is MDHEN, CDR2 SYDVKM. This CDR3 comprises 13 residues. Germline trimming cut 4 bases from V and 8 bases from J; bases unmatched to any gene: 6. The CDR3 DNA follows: TGTGCCAGCAGTTACGACAGGGGCGGCGGCTACACCTTC. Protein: CASSYDRGGGYTF.

The CDR3 loop is CASSRDRGWDGYTF. CDR3 sequence (DNA): TGTGCCAGCAGTCGGGACAGGGGGTGGGATGGCTACACCTTC. The chain employs TRBV28 and TRBJ1-2; 11 bases match TRBD1. Germline loops: CDR1 MDHEN, CDR2 SYDVKM. Trimming took 5 bases from V and 6 from J; bases not matched to a gene: 5. The CDR3 is 14 amino acids.

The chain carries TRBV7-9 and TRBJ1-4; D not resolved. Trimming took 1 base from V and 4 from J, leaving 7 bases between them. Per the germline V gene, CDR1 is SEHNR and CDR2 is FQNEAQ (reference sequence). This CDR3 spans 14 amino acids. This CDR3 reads CASSLGHLNEKLFF. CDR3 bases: TGTGCCAGCAGCTTAGGACACCTTAATGAAAAACTGTTTTTT.

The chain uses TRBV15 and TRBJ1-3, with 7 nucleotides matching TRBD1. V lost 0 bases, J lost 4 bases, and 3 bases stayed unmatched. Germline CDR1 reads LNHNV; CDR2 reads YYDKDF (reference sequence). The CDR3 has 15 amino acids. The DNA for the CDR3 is TGTGCCACCAGCAGAGACACAGGGGACGGAAACACCATATATTTT. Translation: CATSRDTGDGNTIYF.

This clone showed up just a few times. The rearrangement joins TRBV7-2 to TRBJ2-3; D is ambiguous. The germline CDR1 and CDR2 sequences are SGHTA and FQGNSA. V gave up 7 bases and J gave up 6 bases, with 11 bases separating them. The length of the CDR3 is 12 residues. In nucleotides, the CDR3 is TGTGCCAGCACCTATCTCGCCGATACGCAGTATTTT. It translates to CASTYLADTQYF.

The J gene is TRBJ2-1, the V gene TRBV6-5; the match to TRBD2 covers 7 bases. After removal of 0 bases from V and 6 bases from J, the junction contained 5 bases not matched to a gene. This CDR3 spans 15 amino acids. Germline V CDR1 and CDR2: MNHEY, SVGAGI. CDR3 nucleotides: TGTGCCAGCAGTTACTCCGGGGGGATGGGCAATGAGCAGTTCTTC. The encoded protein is CASSYSGGMGNEQFF.

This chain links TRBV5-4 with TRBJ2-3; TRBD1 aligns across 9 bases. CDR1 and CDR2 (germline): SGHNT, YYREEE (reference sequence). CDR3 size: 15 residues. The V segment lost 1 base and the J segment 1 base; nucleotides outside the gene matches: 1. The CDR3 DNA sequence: TGTGCCAGCAGCTTGAGACAGGGGGGCACAGATACGCAGTATTTT. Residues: CASSLRQGGTDTQYF.

The CDR3: CASSGGTSGGSYEQYF. Here the CDR3 DNA reads TGTGCCAGCAGCGGAGGGACTAGCGGGGGCTCCTACGAGCAGTACTTC. The rearrangement links TRBV7-3 to TRBJ2-7; TRBD2 agrees at 14 bases. Unmatched junction bases numbered 3, after V lost 5 bases and J lost 0 bases. The CDR3 runs to 16 residues. The V gene's germline CDR1 is SGHTA and CDR2 FQGTGA.

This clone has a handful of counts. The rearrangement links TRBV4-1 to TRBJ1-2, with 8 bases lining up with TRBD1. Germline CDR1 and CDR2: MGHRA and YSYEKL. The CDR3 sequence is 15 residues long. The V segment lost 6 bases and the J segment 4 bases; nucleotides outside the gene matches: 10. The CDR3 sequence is CASSQTGGGLYGYTF. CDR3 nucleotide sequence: TGCGCCAGCAGTCAAACAGGGGGTGGGCTCTATGGCTACACCTTC.

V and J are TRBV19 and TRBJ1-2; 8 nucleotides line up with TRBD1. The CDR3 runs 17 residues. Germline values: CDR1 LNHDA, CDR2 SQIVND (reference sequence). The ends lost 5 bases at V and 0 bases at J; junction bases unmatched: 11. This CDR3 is CASSLKGQGSSNYGYTF. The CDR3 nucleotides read TGTGCCAGTAGTCTTAAAGGACAGGGATCTTCTAACTATGGCTACACCTTC.

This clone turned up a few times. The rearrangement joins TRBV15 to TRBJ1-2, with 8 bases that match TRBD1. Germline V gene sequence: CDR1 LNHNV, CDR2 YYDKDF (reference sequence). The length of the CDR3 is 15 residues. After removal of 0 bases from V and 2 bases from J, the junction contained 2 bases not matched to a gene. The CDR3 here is CATSRDQGANYGYTF. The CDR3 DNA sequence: TGTGCCACCAGCAGAGATCAGGGGGCGAACTATGGCTACACCTTC.

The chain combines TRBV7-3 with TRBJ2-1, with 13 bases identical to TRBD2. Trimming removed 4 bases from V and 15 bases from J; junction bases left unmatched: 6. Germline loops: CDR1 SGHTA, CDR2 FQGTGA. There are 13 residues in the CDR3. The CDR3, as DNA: TGTGCCAGCAGCTCCCAGGGGACTAGCGGGATGTTCTTC. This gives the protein CASSSQGTSGMFF.

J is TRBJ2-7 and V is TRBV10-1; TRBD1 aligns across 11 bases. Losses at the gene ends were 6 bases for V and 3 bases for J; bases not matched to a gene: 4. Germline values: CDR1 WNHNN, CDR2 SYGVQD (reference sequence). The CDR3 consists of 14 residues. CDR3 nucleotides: TGCGCCAGCAGCGGGACAGGGGGAATCTACGAGCAGTACTTC. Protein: CASSGTGGIYEQYF.